This T cell receptor (beta chain) comes out of a study of CD8 T cells in ankylosing spondylitis. Findings and caveats of the study: Reported data indicate significant enrichment of disease-linked clones within matched ankylosing spondylitis synovial fluid.

CDR3 size: 12 residues. Germline V gene data show CDR1 as DFQATT and CDR2 as SNEGSKA (reference sequence). V shed 4 bases and J shed 2 bases, with 8 bases lying between them. Construction of TCR beta libraries was performed using quantitative 5'-RACE with molecular barcodes. TCRdb independently ran MiXCR on the 5' RACE reads; one entry per CDR3 protein. Of 80,000 to 100,000 distinct CDR3 sequences in the sample, about 8.6% were seen once. Turning to this clonotype: Its cognate antigen is unknown.

This receptor was taken from a male donor with ankylosing spondylitis or in good health (not recorded which). The J gene is TRBJ2-5, the V gene TRBV20-1; D is possibly TRBD1 (6 bases). The sequenced sample consisted of blood, either unsorted or a sorted T cell fraction (not recorded which). CDR3 residues: CSATDSQETQYF. The CDR3 coding sequence is TGCAGTGCTACGGACAGTCAAGAGACCCAGTACTTC.